This TCR beta chain came from a study of T cells in Graves' hyperthyroidism and ophthalmopathy. Trimming pared 5 bases from V and 0 bases from J, leaving 15 bases between. The CDR3 runs 15 residues. Germline lookup yields CDR1 SGDLS and CDR2 YYNGEE. RNA transcripts gave rise to amplified TCR beta CDR3 regions. The HTBI primer set drove a first-round RT-PCR of the TCR CDR3. TCRdb ran MiXCR on the multiplex PCR reads and lists one entry per CDR3 protein. In the table there are about 840,000 distinct CDR3 sequences, 38% of which are singletons. The chain links TRBV9 to TRBJ2-7, with D tentatively TRBD2 (6 bases). Sequencing was done on a sample of blood. The sequence was obtained from a man between 18 and 35 years old with Graves' hyperthyroidism. The CDR3 DNA sequence: TGTGCCAGCAGTCTCAGCGGGTTCGGCTCCTACGAGCAGTACTTC. Residues: CASSLSGFGSYEQYF.